This TCR beta chain was identified during a study of cytomegalovirus exposure and HLA in healthy donors. General study findings and limits: Analysis was performed later, and it showed HLA-associated TCR beta chains to be more clonally expanded than equally common others.

On this clone itself: Its antigen is not known.

Germline values: CDR1 SQVTM, CDR2 ANQGSEA. This CDR3 is 13 amino acids long. J was trimmed by 3 bases and V by 6 bases; bases with no gene match: 7. PCR used 60 Vbeta primers and 13 Jbeta primers. Generated by immunoSEQ multiplex PCR, the TCRdb table keeps only in-frame clones and is missing some. Among over 90,000 clones, around 81% were seen once, and the ten largest hold about 4.8%. This TCR was recovered from a man in his forties in good health and CMV-seropositive. V gene TRBV29-1 combines with J gene TRBJ2-5; the match to TRBD1 covers 7 bases. What was sequenced was PBMCs. The CDR3 sequence is CSVGEGGEETQYF. The CDR3 DNA follows: TGCAGCGTGGGGGAAGGGGGCGAAGAGACCCAGTACTTC. The full variable domain, its missing parts supplied by reference TRBV29-1 and TRBJ2-5, is SAVISQKPSRDICQRGTSLTIQCQVDSQVTMMFWYRQQPGQSLTLIATANQGSEATYESGFVIDKFPISRPNLTFSTLTVSNMSPEDSSIYLCSVGEGGEETQYFGPGTRLLVL.